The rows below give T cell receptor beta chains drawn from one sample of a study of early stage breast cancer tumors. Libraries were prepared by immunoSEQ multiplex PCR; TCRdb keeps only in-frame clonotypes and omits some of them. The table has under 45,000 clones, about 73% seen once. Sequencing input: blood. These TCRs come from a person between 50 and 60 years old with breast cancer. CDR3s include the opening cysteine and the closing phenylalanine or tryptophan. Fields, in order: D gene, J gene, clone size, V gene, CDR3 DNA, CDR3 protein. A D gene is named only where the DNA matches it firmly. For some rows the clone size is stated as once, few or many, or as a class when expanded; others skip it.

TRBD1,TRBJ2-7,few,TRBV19,TGTGCCAGTAGTACGGGACAGGGGGTCGAGCAGTACTTC,CASSTGQGVEQYF
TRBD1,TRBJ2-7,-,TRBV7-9,TGTGCCAGCAGCTTCGGGACAGGGGGAACCTACGAGCAGTACTTC,CASSFGTGGTYEQYF
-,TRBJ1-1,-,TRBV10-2,TGCGCCAGCAGTGAGCCCAGGGGATCGAGGGACACTGAAGCTTTCTTT,CASSEPRGSRDTEAFF
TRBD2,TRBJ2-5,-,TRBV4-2,TGTGCCAGCAGCCAAGAAGGACTAGCACCACAAGAGACCCAGTACTTC,CASSQEGLAPQETQYF
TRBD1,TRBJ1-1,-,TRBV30,TGTGCCTCGGACAGGGGTAACACTGAAGCTTTCTTT,CASDRGNTEAFF
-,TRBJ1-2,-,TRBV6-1,TGTGCCAGCAGGGGCGGGGGGGTTACCTACACCTTC,CASRGGGVTYTF
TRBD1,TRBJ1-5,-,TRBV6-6,TGTGCCAGCAGTTATCCCGGACAGGATGAACAGCCCCAGCATTTT,CASSYPGQDEQPQHF
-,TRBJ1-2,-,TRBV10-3,TGTGCCATCAGGGACATTAACTATGGCTACACCTTC,CAIRDINYGYTF
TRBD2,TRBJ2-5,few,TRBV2,TGTGCCAGCAGTGATGGAATAGCGGGGTTCGGGGAGACCCAGTACTTC,CASSDGIAGFGETQYF
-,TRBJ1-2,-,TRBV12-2,TGTGCAAGTCGCTTAGGCACAGCCGCCTCTGGTGGCTACACCTTC,CASRLGTAASGGYTF
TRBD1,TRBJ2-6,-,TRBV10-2,TGCGCCAGCAGTGATCGCAGGGGGCAGACTGGGGCCAACGTCCTGACTTTC,CASSDRRGQTGANVLTF
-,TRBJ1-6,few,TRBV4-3,TGCGCCAGCAGCAGCAGGGTAGACGGGAATTCACCCCTCCACTTT,CASSSRVDGNSPLHF
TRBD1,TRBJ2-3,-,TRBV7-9,TGTGCCAGCAGCTTTGCCGGGACAGGGGGCCGGGCAGATACGCAGTATTTT,CASSFAGTGGRADTQYF
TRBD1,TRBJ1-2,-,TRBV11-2,TGTGCCAGCAGCTTCTCAGGGGGCAACTATGGCTACACCTTC,CASSFSGGNYGYTF
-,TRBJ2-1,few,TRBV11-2,TGTGCCAGCAGCTTAGGGCGGGCCGGGGAGGAGCAGTTCTTC,CASSLGRAGEEQFF
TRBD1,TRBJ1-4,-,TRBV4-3,TGCGCCAGCAGCCAAGACGGAAACAGGGGTAGAGAAAAACTGTTTTTT,CASSQDGNRGREKLFF
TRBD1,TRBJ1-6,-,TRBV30,TGTGCCTGGAGTTCTGGGACAGGGACCTTGTCTGGGAATTCACCCCTCCACTTT,CAWSSGTGTLSGNSPLHF
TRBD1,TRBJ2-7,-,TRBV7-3,TGTGCCAGCAGCCCCGACAGGGGAGGCGAGCAGTACTTC,CASSPDRGGEQYF
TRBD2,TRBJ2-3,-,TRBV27,TGTGCCAGCAGGCCTAGCGGGAGGGGAGATACGCAGTATTTT,CASRPSGRGDTQYF
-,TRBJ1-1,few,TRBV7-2,TGTGCCAGCAGCCCCCCGGGGGGCTACACTGAAGCTTTCTTT,CASSPPGGYTEAFF
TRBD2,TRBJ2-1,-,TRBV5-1,TGCGCCAGCAGCGCCGGGACTAGCGCCTACAATGAGCAGTTCTTC,CASSAGTSAYNEQFF
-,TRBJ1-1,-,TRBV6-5,TGTGCCAGCGGCCTGGGGCGGCGGGAAGCTTTCTTT,CASGLGRREAFF
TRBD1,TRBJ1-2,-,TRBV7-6,TGTGCCAGCAGCCCCGGACAGGGGGCGAATTTAGCTAACTATGGCTACACCTTC,CASSPGQGANLANYGYTF
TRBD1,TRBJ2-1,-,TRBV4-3,TGCGCCAGCAGCCATACAGACAGGGACAATGAGCAGTTCTTC,CASSHTDRDNEQFF
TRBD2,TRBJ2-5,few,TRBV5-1,TGCGCCAGCGCCGCTAGCGGGGATACCGCTCAAGAGACCCAGTACTTC,CASAASGDTAQETQYF
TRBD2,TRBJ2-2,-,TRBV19,TGTGCCAGTAGTCTGGGGGGGAACGGGGAGCTGTTTTTT,CASSLGGNGELFF
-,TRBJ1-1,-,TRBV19,TGTGCCAGTAGTGACCGGGACCGGGGGGCGATGAACACTGAAGCTTTCTTT,CASSDRDRGAMNTEAFF
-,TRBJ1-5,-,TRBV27,TGTGCCAGCAGTTTATCACCGGTTCAGCCCCAGCATTTT,CASSLSPVQPQHF
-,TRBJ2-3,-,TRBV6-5,TGTGCCAGCAGCCAGTCGGATACGCAGTATTTT,CASSQSDTQYF